The 27 T cell receptor beta chains below were found in one sample sequenced in a study of metastatic and nonmetastatic thyroid tumors. Via MiXCR, TCRdb re-called the PCR reads. The table has some 55,000 clones, roughly 20% seen once. There were no patients who had received any treatment before thyroid surgery. Input material: blood. These TCRs come from a female donor with papillary thyroid cancer or a benign thyroid nodule (not recorded which). Some clones in this sample may be carry-over from other donors' samples.

This clone has at least ten counts. This chain connects TRBV18 to TRBJ2-2; possibly TRBD2 for D (6 bases). The CDR3 sequence is 15 residues long. Germline V CDR1 and CDR2: KGHSH, LQKENI. V lost 2 bases to trimming and J lost 3 bases, with 10 bases between them. The CDR3 DNA is TGTGCCAGCTCACCAACCGGGACTTACACCGGGGAGCTGTTTTTT. Its protein is CASSPTGTYTGELFF. The complete variable domain, with remaining parts taken from reference TRBV18 and TRBJ2-2, reads NAGVMQNPRHLVRRRGQEARLRCSPMKGHSHVYWYRQLPEEGLKFMVYLQKENIIDESGMPKERFSAEFPKEGPSILRIQQVVRGDSAAYFCASSPTGTYTGELFFGEGSRLTVL.

V and J are TRBV7-3 and TRBJ2-3, with D tentatively TRBD2 (5 bases). Germline-derived CDR1 and CDR2 are SGHTA and FQGTGA. The CDR3 consists of 15 residues. V shed 5 bases and J shed 5 bases, with 17 bases lying between them. The CDR3 spells CASSPRGSRGDTQYF. In DNA, the CDR3 is TGTGCCAGCAGCCCGAGAGGGAGCCGAGGAGATACGCAGTATTTT. Combining the CDR3 with reference TRBV7-3 and TRBJ2-3 gives the whole variable domain GAGVSQTPSNKVTEKGKYVELRCDPISGHTALYWYRQSLGQGPEFLIYFQGTGAADDSGLPNDRFFAVRPEGSVSTLKIQRTERGDSAVYLCASSPRGSRGDTQYFGPGTRLTVL.

This clone occurred many times. In DNA form, the CDR3 reads TGCGCCAGGGGGGACAGGACCTTGAATCAGCCCCAGCATTTT. The encoded protein is CARGDRTLNQPQHF. The V gene is TRBV10-1, the J gene TRBJ1-5; 8 positions match TRBD1. V shed 9 bases and J 4 bases; nucleotides not matched to a gene: 8. Germline assignment: CDR1 WNHNN and CDR2 SYGVQD (reference sequence). This CDR3 contains 14 residues.

At least ten counts were recorded for this clone. The chain recombines TRBV20-1 with TRBJ1-6; D remains ambiguous. V lost 0 bases and J lost 8, with 14 bases in between. CDR3 size: 15 residues. Germline lookup yields CDR1 DFQATT and CDR2 SNEGSKA (reference sequence). The CDR3 coding sequence is TGCAGTGCTAGAGATCTTAAGGGAGATTATTCACCCCTCCACTTT. Translated: CSARDLKGDYSPLHF.

This clone was counted at least ten times. It may be a read error: a sequence one base away is much more abundant. Additional DNA sequences in this sample encode the identical CDR3. The CDR3 region has the DNA TGTGCCAGCAGTGAGGTCATGGGCCAAGAGACCCAGTACTTC. This translates into CASSEVMGQETQYF. V and J are TRBV2 and TRBJ2-5; D uncertain. CDR3 length: 14 residues. The ends were cut back, 3 bases at V and 1 base at J, with 9 bases in the middle. Germline V gene data show CDR1 as SNHLY and CDR2 as FYNNEI.

This clone showed up just a few times. A much larger clone is a single base away; this may be a read error. This sequence joins TRBV7-3 and TRBJ2-6; D assignment may be TRBD1 or TRBD2 (5 bases each). The CDR3 has 14 amino acids. Looked up from germline, CDR1 is SGHTA and CDR2 is FQGTGA. The CDR3 nucleotides are TGTGCCAGCAGGCTAGGGCCCGGGGCCAACGCCCTGACTTTC. It yields the protein CASRLGPGANALTF.

Ten or more counts support this clone. V is TRBV30 and J is TRBJ2-7; D remains unclear. Germline CDR1 reads GTSNPN; CDR2 reads SVGIG (reference sequence). V lost 0 bases and J lost 0, with 15 bases in between. This CDR3 region has 16 residues. The CDR3 coding sequence is TGTGCCTGGAGTGTACCCTACGGAAGGAGCTCCTACGAGCAGTACTTC. Protein: CAWSVPYGRSSYEQYF.

This clone was found once. This sequence joins TRBV20-1 and TRBJ2-5; D uncertain. The ends were cut back, 3 bases at V and 4 bases at J, with 12 bases in the middle. Germline CDR1 reads DFQATT; CDR2 reads SNEGSKA (reference sequence). The CDR3 sequence is 13 residues long. CDR3 sequence reads: CSARPGSPETQYF. The CDR3 DNA is TGCAGTGCTAGGCCCGGCTCCCCAGAGACCCAGTACTTC.

On this clone itself: Since a much larger clone is just one base distant, this may be a read error. V and J are TRBV10-3 and TRBJ1-2; 9 nucleotides line up with TRBD1. The CDR3 is 14 residues long. Germline V gene sequence: CDR1 ENHRY, CDR2 SYGVKD. The V segment lost 4 bases and the J segment 4 bases; nucleotides outside the gene matches: 4. In DNA, the CDR3 is TGTGCCATCAGTGGCCTGGACAGGGGCTATGGCTACACCTTC. Amino acid sequence: CAISGLDRGYGYTF.

There are many counts of this clone. This chain joins TRBV9 and TRBJ1-1; TRBD1 matches at 7 bases. V was clipped by 3 bases and J by 0 bases; unmatched bases: 5. CDR1 and CDR2 (germline): SGDLS, YYNGEE. The CDR3 loop spans 15 amino acids. Here the CDR3 DNA reads TGTGCCAGCAGCGCCTCGGGACAGATGAACACTGAAGCTTTCTTT. Translated: CASSASGQMNTEAFF.

This clone was seen at least ten times. The chain recombines TRBV9 with TRBJ2-1, with D perhaps TRBD1 (6 bases). The germline CDR1 and CDR2 sequences are SGDLS and YYNGEE. V was pared by 3 bases and J by 5 bases, with 9 bases between. The CDR3 consists of 13 residues. CDR3 amino acids: CASSARDNNEQFF. CDR3 sequence (DNA): TGTGCCAGCAGCGCCCGGGACAACAATGAGCAGTTCTTC.

This clone was seen a few times. The V call is TRBV19, the J call TRBJ1-2; D remains ambiguous. The V and J ends lost 7 bases and 4 bases respectively, with 19 bases between them. The V gene's germline CDR1 is LNHDA and CDR2 SQIVND (reference sequence). The CDR3 sequence is 15 residues long. The CDR3 region has the DNA TGTGCCAGTAAAAAAAGGACTCACAAGGGCTATGGCTACACCTTC. This sequence encodes CASKKRTHKGYGYTF.

Turning to this clone: A junction end diverges from the germline sequence, so it may reflect a read error. The V gene is TRBV14, the J gene TRBJ2-4, with 7 bases aligning to TRBD2. Germline-derived CDR1 and CDR2 are SGHDN and FVKESK. The CDR3 contains 14 residues. The CDR3 DNA sequence: TGTGCCAGCAGCCAGGCGGGAGCTAAAAAAATTCAGTACTTC. Its protein is CASSQAGAKKIQYF.

This clone occurred many times. The chain employs TRBV10-3 and TRBJ1-1, with 11 bases lining up with TRBD1. CDR1 is ENHRY, CDR2 SYGVKD, per germline. The V gene end was trimmed by 2 bases and the J gene end by 5 bases; junction bases not matched to a gene: 4. The length of the CDR3 is 15 residues. The CDR3 loop reads CAISERTGGETEAFF. The CDR3 DNA is TGTGCCATCAGTGAGAGGACAGGGGGCGAAACTGAAGCTTTCTTT.

On this clone itself: A junction end diverges from the germline sequence, so it may reflect a read error. The rearrangement joins TRBV15 to TRBJ2-7; 10 bases agree with TRBD2. The CDR3 extends over 20 amino acids. CDR1 LNHNV and CDR2 YYDKDF come from the germline V gene (reference sequence). CDR3 sequence reads: CAARRDISGRALILSYEQYF. The CDR3 nucleotides are TGTGCCGCCAGAAGAGATATAAGCGGGAGGGCCCTTATACTCTCCTACGAGCAGTACTTC.

Worth noting for this clone: A much larger clonotype is one base distant, so this may be a read error. Distinct nucleotide sequences in the sample also encode this CDR3. J is TRBJ1-1 and V is TRBV6-1; maybe TRBD1 (5 bases). CDR1 and CDR2 from the germline V gene are MNHNS and SASEGT. This CDR3 is built from 14 residues. As DNA, the CDR3 is TGCGCCAGCAGAAGGGAGGGGATCCACACTGAAGCTTTCTTT. Translation gives CASRREGIHTEAFF.

This clone was seen repeatedly, ten times or more. The chain couples TRBV7-3 to TRBJ1-2, with D maybe TRBD1 (6 bases). CDR3 length: 13 amino acids. The V end was cut by 1 base, the J end by 8 bases, with 11 bases between. Germline CDR1 and CDR2: SGHTA and FQGTGA. The CDR3 loop is CASSLRPGEGYTF. CDR3 in DNA: TGTGCCAGCAGCTTAAGGCCAGGGGAAGGCTACACCTTC. The full variable domain, completed using reference TRBV7-3 and TRBJ1-2, is GAGVSQTPSNKVTEKGKYVELRCDPISGHTALYWYRQSLGQGPEFLIYFQGTGAADDSGLPNDRFFAVRPEGSVSTLKIQRTERGDSAVYLCASSLRPGEGYTFGSGTRLTVV.

In its sample, this clone was seen many times. V usage is TRBV7-9 and J usage is TRBJ2-7, with 8 bases lining up with TRBD1. Germline V gene lookup returns CDR1 SEHNR and CDR2 FQNEAQ (reference sequence). This CDR3 region has 14 residues. The V segment lost 5 bases and the J segment 4 bases; nucleotides outside the gene matches: 7. In DNA form, the CDR3 reads TGTGCCAGCAGCCCCCCCGGGACAGGTTACGAGCAGTACTTC. It codes for CASSPPGTGYEQYF.

This chain joins TRBV19 and TRBJ2-7; 11 nucleotides align to TRBD2. Looked up from germline, CDR1 is LNHDA and CDR2 is SQIVND (reference sequence). This CDR3 region has 13 residues. J was trimmed by 6 bases and V by 5 bases; bases with no gene match: 3. The CDR3 spells CASSHGTSGEQYF. Here the CDR3 DNA reads TGTGCCAGTAGTCACGGGACTAGCGGCGAGCAGTACTTC. The whole variable domain, filled in from reference TRBV19 and TRBJ2-7, reads DGGITQSPKYLFRKEGQNVTLSCEQNLNHDAMYWYRQDPGQGLRLIYYSQIVNDFQKGDIAEGYSVSREKKESFPLTVTSAQKNPTAFYLCASSHGTSGEQYFGPGTRLTVT.

This clone was observed many times. Different DNA sequences within this sample yield the same CDR3. This chain joins TRBV28 and TRBJ1-2; TRBD1 is a possible D gene (6 bases). This CDR3 has 12 residues. The V end was cut by 5 bases, the J end by 7 bases, with 11 bases between. In germline, CDR1 is MDHEN, CDR2 SYDVKM. CDR3 nucleotides: TGTGCCAGCAGTGCAACAGGGCCTGGCTACACCTTC. Residues: CASSATGPGYTF.

This clone was seen many times. This chain uses TRBV19 with TRBJ1-2, with a tentative D call TRBD1 (5 bases). Trimming shortened V by 7 bases and J by 8 bases, and 20 bases separated the two germline ends. This CDR3 spans 14 amino acids. Germline V gives CDR1 LNHDA, CDR2 SQIVND (reference sequence). The CDR3 DNA reads as TGTGCCAGTAACCGTCAACCCGGGGGGTACGGCTACACCTTC. Translation: CASNRQPGGYGYTF.

This clone came up many times. Other nucleotide sequences from this sample produce the same CDR3. CDR3 DNA: TGTGCCAGCAGTGAAGGGCCACTCTACGAGCAGTACTTC. This codes for CASSEGPLYEQYF. The V call is TRBV6-1, the J call TRBJ2-7; D is undetermined. There are 13 residues in the CDR3. Trimming removed 1 base at V and 3 bases at J, with 7 bases between. The germline V gene has CDR1 MNHNS and CDR2 SASEGT.

This clone occurred many times. This sample includes further DNA sequences coding for the same CDR3. The V and J genes are TRBV2 and TRBJ2-7; 8 nucleotides align to TRBD2. Germline V lookup: CDR1 SNHLY, CDR2 FYNNEI. The CDR3 consists of 15 residues. Trimming cost V 0 bases and J 2 bases; bases outside gene matches: 3. Here the CDR3 reads CASSEARGATYEQYF. CDR3 DNA: TGTGCCAGCAGTGAAGCGCGGGGGGCCACCTACGAGCAGTACTTC. The full variable domain, its missing parts supplied by reference TRBV2 and TRBJ2-7, is EPEVTQTPSHQVTQMGQEVILRCVPISNHLYFYWYRQILGQKVEFLVSFYNNEISEKSEIFDDQFSVERPDGSNFTLKIRSTKLEDSAMYFCASSEARGATYEQYFGPGTRLTVT.

This clone has ten or more counts. The chain links TRBV10-3 to TRBJ2-7; 9 positions match TRBD1. CDR1 and CDR2 from the germline V gene are ENHRY and SYGVKD. V was clipped by 9 bases and J by 0 bases; unmatched bases: 9. The CDR3 has 15 residues. The CDR3 here is CAIAGQGLNSYEQYF. The CDR3, as DNA: TGTGCCATAGCGGGACAGGGACTAAACTCCTACGAGCAGTACTTC.

This clone was detected many times. The V and J genes are TRBV20-1 and TRBJ2-3; 7 bases are a match to TRBD2. V lost 2 bases and J lost 0; bases outside the gene matches: 5. Germline V gene data show CDR1 as DFQATT and CDR2 as SNEGSKA (reference sequence). This CDR3 has 15 amino acids. This CDR3 is CSARLAVASTDTQYF. CDR3 nucleotide sequence: TGCAGTGCTAGACTAGCGGTAGCTAGCACAGATACGCAGTATTTT.

This clone was picked up many times. This chain uses TRBV5-1 with TRBJ2-1, with 10 bases aligning to TRBD1. CDR1 is SGHRS, CDR2 YFSETQ, per germline. The CDR3 is 16 amino acids. V lost 2 bases to trimming and J lost 6 bases; unmatched junction nucleotides: 8. The CDR3 DNA is TGCGCCAGCAGCTTCGGTCGGGACAGGGGAGTCAATGAGCAGTTCTTC. Amino acids: CASSFGRDRGVNEQFF.

The sample holds many counts of this clone. The chain combines TRBV19 with TRBJ1-5; D gene ambiguous. This CDR3 is 14 amino acids long. The V gene's germline CDR1 is LNHDA and CDR2 SQIVND (reference sequence). V dropped 2 bases and J dropped 5 bases, with 10 bases sitting between them. CDR3 loop: CASSIIGQDQPQHF. DNA for the CDR3: TGTGCCAGTAGTATAATAGGGCAGGATCAGCCCCAGCATTTT. Variable domain in full (rest from reference TRBV19 and TRBJ1-5): DGGITQSPKYLFRKEGQNVTLSCEQNLNHDAMYWYRQDPGQGLRLIYYSQIVNDFQKGDIAEGYSVSREKKESFPLTVTSAQKNPTAFYLCASSIIGQDQPQHFGDGTRLSIL.